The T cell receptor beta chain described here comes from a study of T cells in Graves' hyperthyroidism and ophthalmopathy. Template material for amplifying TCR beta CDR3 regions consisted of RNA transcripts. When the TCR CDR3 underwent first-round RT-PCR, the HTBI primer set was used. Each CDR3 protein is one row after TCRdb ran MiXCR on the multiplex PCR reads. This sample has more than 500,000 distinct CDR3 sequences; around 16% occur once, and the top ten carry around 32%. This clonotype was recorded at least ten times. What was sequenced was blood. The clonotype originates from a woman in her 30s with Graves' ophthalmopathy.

The CDR3 DNA sequence: TGCGCCAGCAGCTGGAGGGGAGACAGGGGGGTGTCCTACGAGCAGTACTTC. This encodes CASSWRGDRGVSYEQYF. The gene calls are TRBV5-1 and TRBJ2-7; TRBD1 aligns across 9 bases. The junction had 11 bases not matched to a gene; V was cut back by 3 bases and J by 1 base. CDR3 length equals 17 residues. Per the germline V gene, CDR1 is SGHRS and CDR2 is YFSETQ.